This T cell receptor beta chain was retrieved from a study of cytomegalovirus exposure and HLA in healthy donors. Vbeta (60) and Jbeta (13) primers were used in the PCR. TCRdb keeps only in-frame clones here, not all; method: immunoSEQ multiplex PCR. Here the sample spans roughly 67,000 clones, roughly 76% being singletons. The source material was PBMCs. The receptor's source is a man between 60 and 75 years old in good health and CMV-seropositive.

In DNA form, the CDR3 reads TGTGCCAGCAGTTCTAGCCCTGGGGCCAACGTCCTGACTTTC. It translates to CASSSSPGANVLTF. The rearrangement links TRBV6-1 to TRBJ2-6; perhaps TRBD2 as D (5 bases). CDR3 length equals 14 residues. Germline CDR1 reads MNHNS; CDR2 reads SASEGT. The V gene lost 5 bases and the J gene lost 2 bases, with 7 bases spanning the gap.